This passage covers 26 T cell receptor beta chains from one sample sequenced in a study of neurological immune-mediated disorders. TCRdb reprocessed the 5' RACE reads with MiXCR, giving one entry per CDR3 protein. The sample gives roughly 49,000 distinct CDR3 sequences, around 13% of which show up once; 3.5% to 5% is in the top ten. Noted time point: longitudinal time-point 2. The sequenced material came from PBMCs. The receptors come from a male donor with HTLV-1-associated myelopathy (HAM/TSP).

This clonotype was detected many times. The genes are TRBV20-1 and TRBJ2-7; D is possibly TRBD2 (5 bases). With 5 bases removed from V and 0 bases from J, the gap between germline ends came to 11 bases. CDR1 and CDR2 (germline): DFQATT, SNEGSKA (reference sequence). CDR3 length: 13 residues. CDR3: CSAAGKSSYEQYF. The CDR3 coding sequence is TGCAGTGCTGCCGGGAAAAGCTCCTACGAGCAGTACTTC.

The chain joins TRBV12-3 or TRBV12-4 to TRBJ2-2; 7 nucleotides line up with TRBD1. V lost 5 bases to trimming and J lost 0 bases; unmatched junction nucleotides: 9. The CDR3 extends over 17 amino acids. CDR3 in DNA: TGTGCCAGCAGTCCAAAAGCCGGGACAGCGAACACCGGGGAGCTGTTTTTT. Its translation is CASSPKAGTANTGELFF.

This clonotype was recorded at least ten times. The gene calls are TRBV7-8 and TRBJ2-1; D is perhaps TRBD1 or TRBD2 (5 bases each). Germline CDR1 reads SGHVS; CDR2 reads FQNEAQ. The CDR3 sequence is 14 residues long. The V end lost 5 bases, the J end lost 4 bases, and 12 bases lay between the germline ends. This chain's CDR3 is CASSQGPEYNEQFF. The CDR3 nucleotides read TGTGCCAGCAGCCAGGGACCCGAATACAATGAGCAGTTCTTC. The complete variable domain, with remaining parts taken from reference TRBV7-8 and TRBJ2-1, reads GAGVSQSPRYKVAKRGQDVALRCDPISGHVSLFWYQQALGQGPEFLTYFQNEAQLDKSGLPSDRFFAERPEGSVSTLKIQRTQQEDSAVYLCASSQGPEYNEQFFGPGTRLTVL.

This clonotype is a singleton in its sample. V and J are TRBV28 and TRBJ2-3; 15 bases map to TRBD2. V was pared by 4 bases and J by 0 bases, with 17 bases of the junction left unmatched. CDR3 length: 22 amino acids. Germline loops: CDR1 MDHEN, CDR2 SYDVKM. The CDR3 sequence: CASSSWVRTSGGERSSTDTQYF. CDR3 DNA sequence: TGTGCCAGCAGTTCATGGGTCAGGACTAGCGGGGGGGAGAGATCTAGCACAGATACGCAGTATTTT.

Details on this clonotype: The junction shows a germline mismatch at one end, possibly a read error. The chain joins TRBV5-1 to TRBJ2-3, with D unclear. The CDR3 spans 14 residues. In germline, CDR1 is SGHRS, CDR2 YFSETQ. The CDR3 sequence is CASSLWQVTDTQYF. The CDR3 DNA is TGTGCCAGCAGCTTGTGGCAGGTCACAGATACGCAGTATTTT.

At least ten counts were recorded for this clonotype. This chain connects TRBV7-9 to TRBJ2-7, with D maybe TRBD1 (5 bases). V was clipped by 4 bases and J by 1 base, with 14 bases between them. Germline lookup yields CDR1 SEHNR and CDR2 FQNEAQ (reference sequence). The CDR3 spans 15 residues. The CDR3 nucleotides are TGTGCCAGCAGCTCTTACCCTCAGGGTTCCTACGAGCAGTACTTC. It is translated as CASSSYPQGSYEQYF.

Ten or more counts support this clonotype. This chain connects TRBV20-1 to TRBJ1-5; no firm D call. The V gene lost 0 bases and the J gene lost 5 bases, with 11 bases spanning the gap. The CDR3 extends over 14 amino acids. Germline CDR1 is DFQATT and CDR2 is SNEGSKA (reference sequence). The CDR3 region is CSARDEGRHQPQHF. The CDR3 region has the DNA TGCAGTGCTAGAGATGAGGGCCGGCATCAGCCCCAGCATTTT.

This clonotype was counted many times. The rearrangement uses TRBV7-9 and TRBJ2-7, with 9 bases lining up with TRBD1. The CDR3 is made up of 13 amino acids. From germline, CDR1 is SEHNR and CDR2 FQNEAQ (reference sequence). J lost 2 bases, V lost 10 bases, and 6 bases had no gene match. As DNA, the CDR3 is TGTGCCATCATGCGGGACAGGGCCTACGAGCAGTACTTC. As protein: CAIMRDRAYEQYF. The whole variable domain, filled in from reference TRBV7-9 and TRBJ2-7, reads DTGVSQNPRHKITKRGQNVTFRCDPISEHNRLYWYRQTLGQGPEFLTYFQNEAQLEKSRLLSDRFSAERPKGSFSTLEIQRTEQGDSAMYLCAIMRDRAYEQYFGPGTRLTVT.

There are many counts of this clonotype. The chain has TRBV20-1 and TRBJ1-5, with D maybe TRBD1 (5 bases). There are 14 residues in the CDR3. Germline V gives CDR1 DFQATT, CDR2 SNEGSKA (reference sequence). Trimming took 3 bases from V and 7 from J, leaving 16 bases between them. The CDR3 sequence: CSASGGGREQPQHF. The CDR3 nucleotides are TGCAGTGCTAGTGGCGGGGGAAGGGAGCAGCCCCAGCATTTT.

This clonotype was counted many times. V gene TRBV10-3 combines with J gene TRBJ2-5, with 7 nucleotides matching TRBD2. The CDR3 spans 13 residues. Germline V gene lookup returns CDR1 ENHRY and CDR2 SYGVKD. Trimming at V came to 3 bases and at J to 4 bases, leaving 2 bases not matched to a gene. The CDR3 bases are TGTGCCATCAGTGACGGCGGGAGAGAGACCCAGTACTTC. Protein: CAISDGGRETQYF.

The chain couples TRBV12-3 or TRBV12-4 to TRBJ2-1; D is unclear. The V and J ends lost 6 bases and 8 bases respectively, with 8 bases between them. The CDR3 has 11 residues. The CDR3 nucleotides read TGTGCCAGCAGCACATTACATGAGCAGTTCTTC. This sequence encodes CASSTLHEQFF.

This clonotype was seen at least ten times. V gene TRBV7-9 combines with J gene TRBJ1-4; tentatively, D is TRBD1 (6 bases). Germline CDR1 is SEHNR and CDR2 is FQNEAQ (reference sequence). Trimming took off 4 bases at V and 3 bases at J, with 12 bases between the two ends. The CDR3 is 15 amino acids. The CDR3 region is CASSSSQGSNEKLFF. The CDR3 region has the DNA TGTGCCAGCAGCTCATCACAGGGATCTAATGAAAAACTGTTTTTT. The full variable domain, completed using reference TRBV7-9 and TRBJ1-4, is DTGVSQNPRHKITKRGQNVTFRCDPISEHNRLYWYRQTLGQGPEFLTYFQNEAQLEKSRLLSDRFSAERPKGSFSTLEIQRTEQGDSAMYLCASSSSQGSNEKLFFGSGTQLSVL.

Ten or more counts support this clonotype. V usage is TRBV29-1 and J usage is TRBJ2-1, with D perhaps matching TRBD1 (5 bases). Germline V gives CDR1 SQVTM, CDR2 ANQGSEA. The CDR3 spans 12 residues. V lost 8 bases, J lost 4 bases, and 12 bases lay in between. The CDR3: CSQMTAYNEQFF. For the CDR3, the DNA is TGCAGCCAAATGACAGCATACAATGAGCAGTTCTTC.

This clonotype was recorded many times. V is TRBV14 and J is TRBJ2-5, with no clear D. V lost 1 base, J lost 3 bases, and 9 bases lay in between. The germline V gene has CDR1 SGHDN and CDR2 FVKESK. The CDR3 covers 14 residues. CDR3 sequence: CASSQVRAEETQYF. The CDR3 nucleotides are TGTGCCAGCAGCCAAGTTAGGGCAGAAGAGACCCAGTACTTC.

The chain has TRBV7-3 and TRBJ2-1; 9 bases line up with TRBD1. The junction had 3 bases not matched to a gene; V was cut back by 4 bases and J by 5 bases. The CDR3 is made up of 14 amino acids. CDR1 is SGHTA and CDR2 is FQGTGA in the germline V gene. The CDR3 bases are TGTGCCAGCAGCTCGGGACAGGGAGACAATGAGCAGTTCTTC. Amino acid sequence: CASSSGQGDNEQFF. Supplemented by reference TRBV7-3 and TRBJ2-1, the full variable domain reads GAGVSQTPSNKVTEKGKYVELRCDPISGHTALYWYRQSLGQGPEFLIYFQGTGAADDSGLPNDRFFAVRPEGSVSTLKIQRTERGDSAVYLCASSSGQGDNEQFFGPGTRLTVL.

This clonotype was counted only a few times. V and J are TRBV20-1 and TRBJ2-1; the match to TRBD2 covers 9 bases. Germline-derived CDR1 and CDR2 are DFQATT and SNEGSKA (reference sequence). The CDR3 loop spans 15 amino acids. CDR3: CRPAAGGVSYNEQFF. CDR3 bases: TGCAGGCCGGCGGCGGGGGGGGTGTCCTACAATGAGCAGTTCTTC.

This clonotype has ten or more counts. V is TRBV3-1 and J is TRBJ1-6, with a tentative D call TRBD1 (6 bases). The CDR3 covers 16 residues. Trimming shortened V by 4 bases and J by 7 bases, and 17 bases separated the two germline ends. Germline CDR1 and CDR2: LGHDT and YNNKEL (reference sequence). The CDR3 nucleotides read TGTGCCAGCAGCCCCAACAGGGCCCTTGGCAATTCACCCCTCCACTTT. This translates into CASSPNRALGNSPLHF.

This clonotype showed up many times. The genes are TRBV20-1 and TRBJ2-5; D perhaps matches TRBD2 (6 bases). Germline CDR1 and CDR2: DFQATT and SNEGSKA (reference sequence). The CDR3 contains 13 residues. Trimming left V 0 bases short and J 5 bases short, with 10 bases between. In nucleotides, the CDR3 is TGCAGTGCTAGAGACGGAGGGAGGGAGACCCAGTACTTC. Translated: CSARDGGRETQYF.

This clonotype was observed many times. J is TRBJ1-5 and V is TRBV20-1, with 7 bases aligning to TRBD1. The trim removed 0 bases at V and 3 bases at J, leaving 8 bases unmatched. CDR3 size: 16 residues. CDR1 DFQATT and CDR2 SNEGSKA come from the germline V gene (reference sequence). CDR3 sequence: CSAREGSGQFNQPQHF. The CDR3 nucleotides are TGCAGTGCTAGAGAGGGGTCGGGACAGTTCAATCAGCCCCAGCATTTT.

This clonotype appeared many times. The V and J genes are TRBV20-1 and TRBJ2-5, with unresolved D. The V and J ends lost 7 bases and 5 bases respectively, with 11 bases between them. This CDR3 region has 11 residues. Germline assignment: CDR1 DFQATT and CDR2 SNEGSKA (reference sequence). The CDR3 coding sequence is TGCAGTGGGCTAGTCCATGAGACCCAGTACTTC. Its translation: CSGLVHETQYF.

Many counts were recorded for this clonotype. In DNA, the CDR3 is TGTGCCAGCAGCCAAGCTCCGGGACACAACACTGAAGCTTTCTTT. It codes for CASSQAPGHNTEAFF. The J gene is TRBJ1-1, the V gene TRBV3-1, with D possibly matching TRBD1 (6 bases). Germline V gives CDR1 LGHDT, CDR2 YNNKEL (reference sequence). V lost 1 base and J 2 bases, leaving 11 bases between the germline ends. CDR3 length equals 15 residues.

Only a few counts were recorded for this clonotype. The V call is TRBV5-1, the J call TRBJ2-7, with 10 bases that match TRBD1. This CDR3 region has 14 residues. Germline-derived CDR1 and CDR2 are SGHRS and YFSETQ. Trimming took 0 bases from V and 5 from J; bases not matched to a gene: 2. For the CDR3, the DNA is TGCGCCAGCAGCTTGGCTGGACAGGGGGACGAGCAGTACTTC. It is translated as CASSLAGQGDEQYF.

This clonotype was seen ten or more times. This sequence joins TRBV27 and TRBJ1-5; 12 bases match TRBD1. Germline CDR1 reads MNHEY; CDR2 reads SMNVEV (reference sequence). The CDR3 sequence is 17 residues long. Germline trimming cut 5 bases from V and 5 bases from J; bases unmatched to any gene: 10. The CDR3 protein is CASSNRPGTGGDQPQHF. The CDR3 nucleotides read TGTGCCAGCAGTAATCGCCCCGGGACAGGGGGCGATCAGCCCCAGCATTTT.

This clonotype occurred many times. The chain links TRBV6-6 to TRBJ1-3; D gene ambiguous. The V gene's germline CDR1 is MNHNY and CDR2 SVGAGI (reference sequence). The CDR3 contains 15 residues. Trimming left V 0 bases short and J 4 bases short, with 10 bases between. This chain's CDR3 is CASSYSIPAGNTIYF. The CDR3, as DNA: TGTGCCAGCAGTTACTCAATTCCGGCCGGAAACACCATATATTTT.

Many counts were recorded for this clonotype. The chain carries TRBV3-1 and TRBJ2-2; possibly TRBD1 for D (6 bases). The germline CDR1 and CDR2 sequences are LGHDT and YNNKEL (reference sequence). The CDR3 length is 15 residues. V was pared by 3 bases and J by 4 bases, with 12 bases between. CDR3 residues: CASSHRQAFTGELFF. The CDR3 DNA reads TGTGCCAGCAGCCACCGACAGGCCTTCACCGGGGAGCTGTTTTTT.

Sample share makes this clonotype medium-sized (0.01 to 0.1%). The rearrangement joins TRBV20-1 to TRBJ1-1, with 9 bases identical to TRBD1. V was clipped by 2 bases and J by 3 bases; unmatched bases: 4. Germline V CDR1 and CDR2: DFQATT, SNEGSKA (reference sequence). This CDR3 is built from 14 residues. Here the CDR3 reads CSARTGQGDTEAFF. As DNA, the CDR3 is TGCAGTGCTAGAACGGGACAGGGAGACACTGAAGCTTTCTTT.